This T cell receptor (beta chain) comes out of a study of response to subunit inactivated influenza vaccine. Study-level findings and limits: Authors suggested seasonal influenza vaccinations each recruit few new T cells.

TCRdb recomputed calls from the RT-PCR reads with MiXCR, one row per CDR3 protein. Here the sample spans some 520,000 distinct CDR3 sequences, about 17% being singletons. This clonotype was observed a handful of times. The antigen remains unidentified. Per the germline V gene, CDR1 is MNHNS and CDR2 is SASEGT. The CDR3 sequence is 17 residues long. The V gene end was trimmed by 4 bases and the J gene end by 2 bases; junction bases not matched to a gene: 10. The sequence was obtained from a man aged 50 to 75 who received an inactivated influenza vaccine. Source: CD4+ T cells sorted from PBMCs, taken less than 30 months after vaccination. V gene TRBV6-1 combines with J gene TRBJ2-7; TRBD1 aligns across 11 bases. The CDR3 DNA reads as TGTGCCAGCAGTGCCCAAACTCCGGGACAGGGGGCCTACGAGCAGTACTTC. Translating it yields CASSAQTPGQGAYEQYF.